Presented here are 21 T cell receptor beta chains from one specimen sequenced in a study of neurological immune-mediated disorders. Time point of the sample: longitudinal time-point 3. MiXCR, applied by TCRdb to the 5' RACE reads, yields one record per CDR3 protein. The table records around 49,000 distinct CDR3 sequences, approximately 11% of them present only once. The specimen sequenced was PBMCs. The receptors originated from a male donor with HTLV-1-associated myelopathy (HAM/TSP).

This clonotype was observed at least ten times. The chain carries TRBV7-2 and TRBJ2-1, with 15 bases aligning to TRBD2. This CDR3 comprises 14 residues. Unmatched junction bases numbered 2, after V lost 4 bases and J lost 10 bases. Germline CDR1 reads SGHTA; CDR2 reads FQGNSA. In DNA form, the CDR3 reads TGTGCCAGCAGCTCCGGGACTAGCGGGGGGGAGCAGTTCTTC. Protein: CASSSGTSGGEQFF.

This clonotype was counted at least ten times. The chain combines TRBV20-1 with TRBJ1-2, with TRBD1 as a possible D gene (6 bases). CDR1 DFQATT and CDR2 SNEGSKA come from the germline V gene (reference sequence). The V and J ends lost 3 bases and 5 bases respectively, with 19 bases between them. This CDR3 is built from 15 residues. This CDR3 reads CSARGGGPDSYGYTF. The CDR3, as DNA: TGCAGTGCTAGGGGGGGGGGCCCCGATAGTTATGGCTACACCTTC.

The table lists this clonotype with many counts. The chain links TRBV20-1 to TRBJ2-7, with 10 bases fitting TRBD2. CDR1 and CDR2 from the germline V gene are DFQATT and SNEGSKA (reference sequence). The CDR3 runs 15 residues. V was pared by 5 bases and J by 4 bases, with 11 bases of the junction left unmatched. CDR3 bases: TGCAGTGCTCACCACCGACTAGCGGGTTGGTACGAGCAGTACTTC. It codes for CSAHHRLAGWYEQYF.

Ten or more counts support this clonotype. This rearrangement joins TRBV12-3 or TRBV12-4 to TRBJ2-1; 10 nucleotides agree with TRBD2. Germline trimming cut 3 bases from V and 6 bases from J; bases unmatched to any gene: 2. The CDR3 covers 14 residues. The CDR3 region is CASSLGLAINEQFF. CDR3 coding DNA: TGTGCCAGCAGTTTGGGACTAGCGATCAATGAGCAGTTCTTC.

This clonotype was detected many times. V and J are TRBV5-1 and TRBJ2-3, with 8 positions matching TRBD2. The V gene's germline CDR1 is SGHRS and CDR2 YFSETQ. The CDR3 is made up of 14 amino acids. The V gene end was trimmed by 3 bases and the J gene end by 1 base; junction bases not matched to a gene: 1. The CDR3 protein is CASSSGGGTDTQYF. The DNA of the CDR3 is TGCGCCAGCAGCTCGGGGGGGGGCACAGATACGCAGTATTTT.

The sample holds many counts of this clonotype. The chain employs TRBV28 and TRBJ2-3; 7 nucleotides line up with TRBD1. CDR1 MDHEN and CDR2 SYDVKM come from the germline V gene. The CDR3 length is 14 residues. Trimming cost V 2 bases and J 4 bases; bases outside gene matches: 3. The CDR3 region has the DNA TGTGCCAGCAGTTTAAGAGGGGGCGCAGATACGCAGTATTTT. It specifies CASSLRGGADTQYF.

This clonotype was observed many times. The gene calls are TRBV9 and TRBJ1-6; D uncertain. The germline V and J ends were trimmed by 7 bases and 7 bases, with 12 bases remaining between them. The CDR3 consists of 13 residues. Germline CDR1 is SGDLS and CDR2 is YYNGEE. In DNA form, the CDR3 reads TGTGCCAGCGGGTTGATGGACAATTCACCCCTCCACTTT. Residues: CASGLMDNSPLHF.

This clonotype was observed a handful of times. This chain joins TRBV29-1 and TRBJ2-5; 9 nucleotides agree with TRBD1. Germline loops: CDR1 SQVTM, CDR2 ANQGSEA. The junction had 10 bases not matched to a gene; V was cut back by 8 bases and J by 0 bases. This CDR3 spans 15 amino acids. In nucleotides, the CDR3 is TGCAGCTCGTCTTGGGGACAGGGAAACCAAGAGACCCAGTACTTC. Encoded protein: CSSSWGQGNQETQYF.

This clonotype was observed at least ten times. The CDR3 DNA follows: TGTGCCAGCAGCCAGCTTGGACAAGGCACTGAAGCTTTCTTT. Translation: CASSQLGQGTEAFF. The chain carries TRBV3-1 and TRBJ1-1, with TRBD1 as a possible D gene (5 bases). The length of the CDR3 is 14 residues. Trimming removed 3 bases at V and 4 bases at J, with 12 bases between. Germline-derived CDR1 and CDR2 are LGHDT and YNNKEL (reference sequence). The full variable domain, its missing parts supplied by reference TRBV3-1 and TRBJ1-1, is DTAVSQTPKYLVTQMGNDKSIKCEQNLGHDTMYWYKQDSKKFLKIMFSYNNKELIINETVPNRFSPKSPDKAHLNLHINSLELGDSAVYFCASSQLGQGTEAFFGQGTRLTVV.

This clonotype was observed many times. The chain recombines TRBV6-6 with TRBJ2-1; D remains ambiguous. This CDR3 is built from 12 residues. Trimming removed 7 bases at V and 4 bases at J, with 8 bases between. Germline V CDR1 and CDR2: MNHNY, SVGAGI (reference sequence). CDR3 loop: CASTPRYNEQFF. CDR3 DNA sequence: TGTGCCAGCACCCCGCGATACAATGAGCAGTTCTTC.

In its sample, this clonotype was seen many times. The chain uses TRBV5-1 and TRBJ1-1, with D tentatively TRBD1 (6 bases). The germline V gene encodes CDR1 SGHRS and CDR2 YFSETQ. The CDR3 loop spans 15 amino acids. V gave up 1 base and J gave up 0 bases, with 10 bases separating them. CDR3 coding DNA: TGCGCCAGCAGCTTGCGGGGGCGGGTGAACACTGAAGCTTTCTTT. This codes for CASSLRGRVNTEAFF. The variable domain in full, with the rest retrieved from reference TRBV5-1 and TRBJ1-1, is KAGVTQTPRYLIKTRGQQVTLSCSPISGHRSVSWYQQTPGQGLQFLFEYFSETQRNKGNFPGRFSGRQFSNSRSEMNVSTLELGDSALYLCASSLRGRVNTEAFFGQGTRLTVV.

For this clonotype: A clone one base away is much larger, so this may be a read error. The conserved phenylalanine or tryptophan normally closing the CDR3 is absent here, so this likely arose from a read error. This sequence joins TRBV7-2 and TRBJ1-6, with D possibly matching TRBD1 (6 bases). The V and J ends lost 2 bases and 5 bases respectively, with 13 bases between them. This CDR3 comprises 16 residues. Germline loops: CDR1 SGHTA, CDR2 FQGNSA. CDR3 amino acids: CASSLYRDIDNSPLHC. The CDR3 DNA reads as TGTGCCAGCAGCTTATACAGGGATATAGATAATTCACCCCTCCACTGT.

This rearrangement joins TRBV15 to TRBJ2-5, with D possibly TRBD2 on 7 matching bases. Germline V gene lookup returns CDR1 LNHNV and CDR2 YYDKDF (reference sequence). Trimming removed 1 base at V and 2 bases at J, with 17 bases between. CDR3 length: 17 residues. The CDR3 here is CATSRGLRGGRQETQYF. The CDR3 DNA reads TGTGCCACCAGCAGAGGACTGAGGGGGGGGAGGCAAGAGACCCAGTACTTC.

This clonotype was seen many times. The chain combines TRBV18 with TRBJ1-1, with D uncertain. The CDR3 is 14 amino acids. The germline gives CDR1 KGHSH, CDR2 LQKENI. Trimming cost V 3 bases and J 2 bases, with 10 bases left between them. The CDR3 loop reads CASSPMGTNTEAFF. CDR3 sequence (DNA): TGTGCCAGCTCACCCATGGGCACCAACACTGAAGCTTTCTTT.

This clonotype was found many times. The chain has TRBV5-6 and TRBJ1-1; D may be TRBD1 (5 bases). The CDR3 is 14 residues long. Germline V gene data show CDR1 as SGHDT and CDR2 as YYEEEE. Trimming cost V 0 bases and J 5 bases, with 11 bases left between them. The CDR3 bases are TGTGCCAGCAGCTTGGGGGTCCGGGGGACTGAAGCTTTCTTT. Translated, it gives CASSLGVRGTEAFF.

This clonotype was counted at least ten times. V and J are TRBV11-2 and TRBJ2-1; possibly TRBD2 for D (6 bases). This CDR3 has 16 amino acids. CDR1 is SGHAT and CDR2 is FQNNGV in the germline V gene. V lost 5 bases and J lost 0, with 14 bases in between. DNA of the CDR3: TGTGCCAGCAGCCGATTTAGCGGAAGCTCCTACAATGAGCAGTTCTTC. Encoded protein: CASSRFSGSSYNEQFF. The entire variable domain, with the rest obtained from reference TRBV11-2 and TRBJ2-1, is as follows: EAGVAQSPRYKIIEKRQSVAFWCNPISGHATLYWYQQILGQGPKLLIQFQNNGVVDDSQLPKDRFSAERLKGVDSTLKIQPAKLEDSAVYLCASSRFSGSSYNEQFFGPGTRLTVL.

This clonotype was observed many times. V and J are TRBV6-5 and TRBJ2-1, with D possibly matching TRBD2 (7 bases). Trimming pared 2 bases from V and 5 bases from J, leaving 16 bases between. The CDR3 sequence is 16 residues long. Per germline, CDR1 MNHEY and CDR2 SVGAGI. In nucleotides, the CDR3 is TGTGCCAGCAGTTACGGAGGGGGGGGCCTTCACAATGAGCAGTTCTTC. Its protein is CASSYGGGGLHNEQFF.

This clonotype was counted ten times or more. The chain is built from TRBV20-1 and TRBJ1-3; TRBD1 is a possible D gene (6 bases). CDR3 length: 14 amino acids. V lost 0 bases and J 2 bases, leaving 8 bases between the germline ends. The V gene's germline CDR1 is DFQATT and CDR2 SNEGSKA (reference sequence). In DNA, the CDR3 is TGCAGTGCTAGAGACAGGGGTACTGGAAACACCATATATTTT. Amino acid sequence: CSARDRGTGNTIYF.

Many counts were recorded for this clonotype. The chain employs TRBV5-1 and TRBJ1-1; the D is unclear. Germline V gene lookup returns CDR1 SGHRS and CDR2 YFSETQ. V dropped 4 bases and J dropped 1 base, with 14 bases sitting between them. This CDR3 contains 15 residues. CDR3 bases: TGCGCCAGCAGCCCCGGACGGGCGGGGAACACTGAAGCTTTCTTT. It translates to CASSPGRAGNTEAFF.

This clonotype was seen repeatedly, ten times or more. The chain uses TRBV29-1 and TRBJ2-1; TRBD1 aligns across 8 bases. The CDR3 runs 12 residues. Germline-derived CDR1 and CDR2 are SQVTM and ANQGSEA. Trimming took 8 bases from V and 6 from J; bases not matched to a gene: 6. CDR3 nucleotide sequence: TGCAGCCCGAGGACAGGGAGCAATGAGCAGTTCTTC. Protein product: CSPRTGSNEQFF.

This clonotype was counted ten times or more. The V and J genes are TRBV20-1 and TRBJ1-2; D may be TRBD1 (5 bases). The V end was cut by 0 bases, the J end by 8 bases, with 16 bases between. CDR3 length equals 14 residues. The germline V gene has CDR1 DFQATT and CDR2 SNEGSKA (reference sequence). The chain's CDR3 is CSARDPNRRSGYTF. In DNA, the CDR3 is TGCAGTGCTAGAGACCCAAACAGGAGGTCCGGCTACACCTTC.